This TCR beta chain was captured by sequencing in a study of tumour-infiltrating T cells in Burkitt lymphoma. Study information: Survival, overall and progression-free, tracked with productive clonality.

Libraries were prepared by immunoSEQ multiplex PCR; TCRdb keeps only in-frame clonotypes and omits some of them. The top ten hold roughly 1.4% of the sample, which has some 3,500 clones, 15% to 20% seen once. The sample taken for sequencing was tumor tissue. This receptor was identified in a human donor with Burkitt lymphoma.

The CDR3 loop reads CASSLHPIPANEQFF. CDR3 DNA: TGTGCCAGCAGCCTTCATCCCATTCCCGCCAATGAGCAGTTCTTC. The chain recombines TRBV11-3 with TRBJ2-1; D is uncertain. The CDR3 has 15 amino acids. Between the trimmed V and J ends, which lost 5 bases and 6 bases, there was a span of 17 bases. Germline V gene sequence: CDR1 SGHNT, CDR2 YENEEA.